These T cell receptor beta chains were read from a single sample in a study of T cells in Graves' hyperthyroidism and ophthalmopathy. TCRdb re-called the multiplex PCR reads with MiXCR, one entry per CDR3 protein. This repertoire shows 270,000 or so distinct CDR3 sequences, about 25% found once; its top ten account for over 25%. Material: blood. These receptors originate from a man aged 35 to 55 with Graves' hyperthyroidism that later progressed to Graves' ophthalmopathy. CDR3s include the opening cysteine and the closing phenylalanine or tryptophan. Each record gives: V gene, J gene, D gene, clone size, CDR3 protein, CDR3 DNA. A D gene is named only where the DNA matches it firmly. Not all rows give a size; the values are once, few, many and, for expanded clones, a class.

v_call: TRBV7-8
j_call: TRBJ1-2
d_call: TRBD1
clone_size: many
cdr3_aa: CASSSLPHRGRLSGYTF
cdr3_nt: TGTGCCAGCAGCTCCCTCCCGCACAGGGGGCGCCTGAGTGGCTACACCTTC

v_call: TRBV14
j_call: TRBJ1-1
d_call: NA
clone_size: few
cdr3_aa: CASSRTSGVSEAFF
cdr3_nt: TGTGCCAGCAGCCGAACATCCGGGGTTTCTGAAGCTTTCTTT

v_call: TRBV27
j_call: TRBJ1-2
d_call: NA
clone_size: many
cdr3_aa: CASRLLQGRGYGYTF
cdr3_nt: TGTGCCAGCAGGTTATTACAGGGCCGTGGGTATGGCTACACCTTC

v_call: TRBV24-1
j_call: TRBJ2-7
d_call: NA
clone_size: NA
cdr3_aa: CATSPGSYEQYF
cdr3_nt: TGTGCCACCAGCCCAGGGTCCTACGAGCAGTACTTC

v_call: TRBV6-5
j_call: TRBJ1-3
d_call: NA
clone_size: many
cdr3_aa: CASSPKGVEGNTIYF
cdr3_nt: TGTGCCAGCAGTCCCAAGGGAGTAGAAGGAAACACCATATATTTT

v_call: TRBV5-1
j_call: TRBJ2-7
d_call: TRBD1
clone_size: many
cdr3_aa: CASSLEGQGWSEQYF
cdr3_nt: TGCGCCAGCAGCTTGGAAGGACAGGGATGGAGCGAGCAGTACTTC

v_call: TRBV7-9
j_call: TRBJ1-1
d_call: NA
clone_size: many
cdr3_aa: CASSLGREQAFF
cdr3_nt: TGTGCCAGCAGCTTGGGGAGAGAACAAGCTTTCTTT

v_call: TRBV6-6
j_call: TRBJ2-6
d_call: TRBD1
clone_size: many
cdr3_aa: CASSLNAGGLVGANVLTF
cdr3_nt: TGTGCCAGCAGTCTCAATGCAGGGGGTTTGGTCGGGGCCAACGTCCTGACTTTC

v_call: TRBV6-1
j_call: TRBJ2-7
d_call: TRBD2
clone_size: few
cdr3_aa: CASSDERGINEQYF
cdr3_nt: TGTGCCAGCAGTGACGAGCGGGGAATCAACGAGCAGTACTTC

v_call: TRBV20-1
j_call: TRBJ2-7
d_call: NA
clone_size: many
cdr3_aa: CSARFLDTDFYEQYF
cdr3_nt: TGCAGTGCTAGGTTCCTGGACACTGATTTCTACGAGCAGTACTTC

v_call: TRBV6-5
j_call: TRBJ2-5
d_call: NA
clone_size: NA
cdr3_aa: CASSYSAGETQYF
cdr3_nt: TGTGCCAGCAGTTACTCCGCTGGAGAGACCCAGTACTTC

v_call: TRBV19
j_call: TRBJ1-3
d_call: TRBD1
clone_size: many
cdr3_aa: CASSIDPQGSGNTIYF
cdr3_nt: TGTGCCAGTAGTATAGATCCACAGGGGTCTGGAAACACCATATATTTT

v_call: TRBV11-2
j_call: TRBJ2-7
d_call: NA
clone_size: many
cdr3_aa: CASSTPRGSYEQYF
cdr3_nt: TGTGCCAGCAGCACCCCTAGGGGCTCCTACGAGCAGTACTTC

v_call: TRBV9
j_call: TRBJ1-5
d_call: NA
clone_size: many
cdr3_aa: CASSVDGYQPQHF
cdr3_nt: TGTGCCAGCAGCGTAGACGGGTACCAGCCCCAGCATTTT

v_call: TRBV27
j_call: TRBJ2-5
d_call: NA
clone_size: NA
cdr3_aa: CASSPGGIQETQYF
cdr3_nt: TGTGCCAGCAGTCCCGGGGGCATCCAAGAGACCCAGTACTTC

v_call: TRBV12-3/TRBV12-4
j_call: TRBJ2-7
d_call: NA
clone_size: NA
cdr3_aa: CASSPQGPWAYEQYF
cdr3_nt: TGTGCCAGCAGTCCACAGGGCCCTTGGGCCTACGAGCAGTACTTC

v_call: TRBV7-9
j_call: TRBJ2-7
d_call: NA
clone_size: many
cdr3_aa: CASSLPAEGREQYF
cdr3_nt: TGTGCCAGCAGCTTACCCGCCGAAGGGCGTGAGCAGTACTTC

v_call: TRBV30
j_call: TRBJ1-5
d_call: NA
clone_size: few
cdr3_aa: CAWGGQYSNQPQHF
cdr3_nt: TGTGCCTGGGGCGGACAGTATAGCAATCAGCCCCAGCATTTT

v_call: TRBV6-6
j_call: TRBJ1-5
d_call: NA
clone_size: many
cdr3_aa: CASLGRPGQRLTYVNQPQHF
cdr3_nt: TGTGCCAGCTTGGGAAGACCGGGACAACGGCTAACTTACGTCAATCAGCCCCAGCATTTT

v_call: TRBV5-6
j_call: TRBJ2-7
d_call: NA
clone_size: NA
cdr3_aa: CASSLVAGRSWGDDYERYF
cdr3_nt: TGTGCCAGCAGCTTGGTGGCAGGCCGTTCTTGGGGAGACGACTACGAGCGGTACTTC

v_call: TRBV28
j_call: TRBJ2-7
d_call: TRBD2
clone_size: once
cdr3_aa: CASRTGLAFEQYF
cdr3_nt: TGTGCCAGCAGGACGGGACTAGCGTTCGAGCAGTACTTC

v_call: TRBV20-1
j_call: TRBJ2-7
d_call: TRBD1
clone_size: few
cdr3_aa: CSATGGRPTYEQYF
cdr3_nt: TGCAGTGCAACAGGGGGGAGGCCCACCTACGAGCAGTACTTC

v_call: TRBV28
j_call: TRBJ1-1
d_call: NA
clone_size: many
cdr3_aa: CASSFLTGRDTEAFF
cdr3_nt: TGTGCCAGCAGTTTTTTAACAGGGAGGGACACTGAAGCTTTCTTT

v_call: TRBV20-1
j_call: TRBJ2-2
d_call: TRBD2
clone_size: many
cdr3_aa: CSAKPGGNTGELFF
cdr3_nt: TGCAGTGCCAAACCGGGAGGGAACACCGGGGAGCTGTTTTTT

v_call: TRBV19
j_call: TRBJ1-1
d_call: NA
clone_size: NA
cdr3_aa: CASSIDRQLEAFF
cdr3_nt: TGTGCCAGTAGTATAGATCGACAGCTCGAAGCTTTCTTT

v_call: TRBV12-3/TRBV12-4
j_call: TRBJ1-5
d_call: NA
clone_size: few
cdr3_aa: CASSFRYSEYQPQHF
cdr3_nt: TGTGCCAGCAGTTTCAGGTACTCAGAGTATCAGCCCCAGCATTTT

v_call: TRBV11-2
j_call: TRBJ1-1
d_call: NA
clone_size: many
cdr3_aa: CASSPDRVTEAFF
cdr3_nt: TGTGCCAGCAGCCCTGACAGAGTGACTGAAGCTTTCTTT

v_call: TRBV11-2
j_call: TRBJ1-1
d_call: NA
clone_size: many
cdr3_aa: CASSPQRAGEAFF
cdr3_nt: TGTGCCAGCAGCCCCCAGAGAGCAGGGGAAGCTTTCTTT

v_call: TRBV30
j_call: TRBJ2-5
d_call: NA
clone_size: many
cdr3_aa: CAWRIIRPPETQYF
cdr3_nt: TGTGCCTGGAGGATTATTCGCCCGCCCGAGACCCAGTACTTC

v_call: TRBV12-3/TRBV12-4
j_call: TRBJ2-2
d_call: NA
clone_size: many
cdr3_aa: CASRTSGELFF
cdr3_nt: TGTGCCAGCAGGACGAGCGGGGAGCTGTTTTTT

v_call: TRBV12-3/TRBV12-4
j_call: TRBJ2-2
d_call: NA
clone_size: NA
cdr3_aa: CASSYLPYSANTGELFF
cdr3_nt: TGTGCCAGCAGTTACCTCCCCTACAGCGCGAACACCGGGGAGCTGTTTTTT

v_call: TRBV2
j_call: TRBJ2-3
d_call: NA
clone_size: many
cdr3_aa: CASKGGGRDTQYF
cdr3_nt: TGTGCCAGCAAGGGGGGAGGTCGAGATACGCAGTATTTT

v_call: TRBV6-2/TRBV6-3
j_call: TRBJ2-7
d_call: NA
clone_size: many
cdr3_aa: CASSYQGAIGLASGSYEQYF
cdr3_nt: TGTGCCAGCAGTTATCAGGGGGCGATAGGACTAGCGTCGGGAAGCTACGAGCAGTACTTC

v_call: TRBV30
j_call: TRBJ2-7
d_call: NA
clone_size: many
cdr3_aa: CAWSVAGGLQYF
cdr3_nt: TGTGCCTGGAGTGTCGCCGGGGGCTTGCAGTACTTC

v_call: TRBV12-3/TRBV12-4
j_call: TRBJ1-3
d_call: NA
clone_size: many
cdr3_aa: CASSPDRNSGNTIYF
cdr3_nt: TGTGCCAGCAGCCCAGACAGGAACTCTGGAAACACCATATATTTT

v_call: TRBV20-1
j_call: TRBJ2-5
d_call: NA
clone_size: many
cdr3_aa: CSARDIRDPEETQYF
cdr3_nt: TGCAGTGCTAGAGATATTCGGGACCCTGAAGAGACCCAGTACTTC

v_call: TRBV3-1
j_call: TRBJ2-7
d_call: NA
clone_size: NA
cdr3_aa: CASSQGLPREAYEQYF
cdr3_nt: TGTGCCAGCAGCCAAGGGTTGCCAAGGGAAGCCTACGAGCAGTACTTC

v_call: TRBV29-1
j_call: TRBJ2-5
d_call: NA
clone_size: NA
cdr3_aa: CSVVLLDPQETQYF
cdr3_nt: TGCAGCGTTGTCTTATTGGATCCCCAAGAGACCCAGTACTTC

v_call: TRBV6-2/TRBV6-3
j_call: TRBJ2-7
d_call: TRBD1
clone_size: NA
cdr3_aa: CASRGQGGTYEQYF
cdr3_nt: TGTGCCAGCAGAGGACAGGGCGGCACCTACGAGCAGTACTTC

v_call: TRBV19
j_call: TRBJ2-6
d_call: NA
clone_size: NA
cdr3_aa: CAGRSSGANVLTF
cdr3_nt: TGTGCCGGAAGGAGCTCTGGGGCCAACGTCCTGACTTTC

v_call: TRBV29-1
j_call: TRBJ2-5
d_call: TRBD1
clone_size: NA
cdr3_aa: CSVRKTGGSETQYF
cdr3_nt: TGCAGCGTCAGGAAGACAGGGGGTAGCGAGACCCAGTACTTC

v_call: TRBV10-3
j_call: TRBJ1-2
d_call: TRBD1
clone_size: many
cdr3_aa: CAISDPDRGYGYTF
cdr3_nt: TGTGCCATCAGTGATCCCGACAGGGGCTATGGCTACACCTTC

v_call: TRBV3-1
j_call: TRBJ2-7
d_call: NA
clone_size: many
cdr3_aa: CASSHAAEGPYEQYF
cdr3_nt: TGTGCCAGCAGCCACGCGGCGGAGGGGCCCTACGAGCAGTACTTC

v_call: TRBV28
j_call: TRBJ2-5
d_call: TRBD2
clone_size: many
cdr3_aa: CASSFSHGTSEETQYF
cdr3_nt: TGTGCCAGCAGTTTTTCACACGGGACTAGCGAAGAGACCCAGTACTTC

v_call: TRBV7-9
j_call: TRBJ2-7
d_call: TRBD1
clone_size: NA
cdr3_aa: CASNRDSSFEQYF
cdr3_nt: TGTGCCAGCAACCGGGACAGTTCGTTCGAGCAGTACTTC

v_call: TRBV9
j_call: TRBJ1-5
d_call: NA
clone_size: NA
cdr3_aa: CASRGAGTNFYSNQPQHF
cdr3_nt: TGTGCCAGCAGGGGGGCCGGGACAAATTTCTATAGCAATCAGCCCCAGCATTTT

v_call: TRBV12-3/TRBV12-4
j_call: TRBJ1-2
d_call: TRBD1
clone_size: many
cdr3_aa: CASSRDRNYGYTF
cdr3_nt: TGTGCCAGCAGTCGGGACAGAAACTATGGCTACACCTTC

v_call: TRBV12-3/TRBV12-4
j_call: TRBJ2-4
d_call: NA
clone_size: many
cdr3_aa: CASSFGGRAKNIQYF
cdr3_nt: TGTGCCAGCAGTTTTGGGGGAAGGGCCAAAAACATTCAGTACTTC

v_call: TRBV28
j_call: TRBJ1-1
d_call: NA
clone_size: many
cdr3_aa: CASSEPRGASGTEAFF
cdr3_nt: TGTGCCAGCAGTGAACCTCGGGGTGCCTCCGGCACTGAAGCTTTCTTT

v_call: TRBV28
j_call: TRBJ2-5
d_call: NA
clone_size: NA
cdr3_aa: CASRDPRYQETQYF
cdr3_nt: TGTGCCAGCCGGGACCCTCGCTACCAAGAGACCCAGTACTTC

v_call: TRBV20-1
j_call: TRBJ2-5
d_call: TRBD2
clone_size: NA
cdr3_aa: CSARDHLAGGPETQYF
cdr3_nt: TGCAGTGCTAGAGATCATTTAGCGGGGGGGCCAGAGACCCAGTACTTC

v_call: TRBV5-8
j_call: TRBJ2-7
d_call: TRBD1
clone_size: many
cdr3_aa: CASSLATGTGHYEQYF
cdr3_nt: TGTGCCAGCAGCTTGGCCACGGGGACAGGACACTACGAGCAGTACTTC

v_call: TRBV15
j_call: TRBJ1-5
d_call: NA
clone_size: many
cdr3_aa: CATSRDSWGQPQHF
cdr3_nt: TGTGCCACCAGCAGAGATTCGTGGGGTCAGCCCCAGCATTTT

v_call: TRBV28
j_call: TRBJ2-7
d_call: NA
clone_size: many
cdr3_aa: CASSRFLAGESF
cdr3_nt: TGTGCCAGCAGTCGTTTCCTCGCCGGGGAGTCCTTC

v_call: TRBV6-1
j_call: TRBJ1-1
d_call: NA
clone_size: many
cdr3_aa: CASIAGTANTEAFF
cdr3_nt: TGTGCCAGCATAGCGGGCACCGCAAACACTGAAGCTTTCTTT